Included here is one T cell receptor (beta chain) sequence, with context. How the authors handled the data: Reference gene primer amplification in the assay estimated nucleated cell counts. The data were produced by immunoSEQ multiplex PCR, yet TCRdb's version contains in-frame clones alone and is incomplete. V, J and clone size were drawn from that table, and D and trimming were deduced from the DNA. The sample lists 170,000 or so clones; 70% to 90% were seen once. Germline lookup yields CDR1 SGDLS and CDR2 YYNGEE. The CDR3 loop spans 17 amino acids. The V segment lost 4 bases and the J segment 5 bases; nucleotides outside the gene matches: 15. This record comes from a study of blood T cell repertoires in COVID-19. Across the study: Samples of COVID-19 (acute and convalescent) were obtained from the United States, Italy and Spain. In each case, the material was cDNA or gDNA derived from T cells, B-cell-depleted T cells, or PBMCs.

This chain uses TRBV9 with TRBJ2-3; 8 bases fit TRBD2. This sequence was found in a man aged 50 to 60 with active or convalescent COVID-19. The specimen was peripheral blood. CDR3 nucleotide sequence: TGTGCCAGCAGCATACAAGCGGGAGCGAGGGGAGGAGATACGCAGTATTTT. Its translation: CASSIQAGARGGDTQYF. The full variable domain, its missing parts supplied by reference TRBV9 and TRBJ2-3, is DSGVTQTPKHLITATGQRVTLRCSPRSGDLSVYWYQQSLDQGLQFLIQYYNGEERAKGNILERFSAQQFPDLHSELNLSSLELGDSALYFCASSIQAGARGGDTQYFGPGTRLTVL.